Listed below are T cell receptor beta chains from one sample, sequenced in a study of cytomegalovirus exposure and HLA in healthy donors. Produced via immunoSEQ multiplex PCR; TCRdb's table is partial and in-frame only. The data show 170,000 or so clones, around 81% seen once. Sequencing was performed on PBMCs. The receptors derive from a man aged 35 to 55 in good health and CMV-seronegative. Each CDR3 is given with its conserved first and last residue. D genes are given only for firm matches. Expanded clones get a size class; other rows say once, few or many, or leave the size out.

d_call	j_call	clone_size	v_call	cdr3_aa	cdr3_nt
NA	TRBJ2-5	once	TRBV11-3	CASSRTDETQYF	TGTGCCAGCAGCCGGACAGATGAGACCCAGTACTTC
NA	TRBJ1-5	NA	TRBV11-2	CASSLGTDYSNQPQHF	TGTGCCAGCAGCTTAGGGACAGATTATAGCAATCAGCCCCAGCATTTT
TRBD2	TRBJ2-3	NA	TRBV4-3	CASSQDFLAATDTQYF	TGCGCCAGCAGCCAAGATTTTCTAGCGGCCACAGATACGCAGTATTTT
TRBD2	TRBJ2-5	NA	TRBV5-4	CASKSGGQETQYF	TGTGCCAGCAAAAGCGGGGGGCAAGAGACCCAGTACTTC
NA	TRBJ1-4	NA	TRBV18	CASSPTGGNGEKLFF	TGTGCCAGCTCACCAACGGGAGGGAATGGGGAAAAACTGTTTTTT
TRBD1	TRBJ2-7	NA	TRBV6-6	CASSLQRQGLREQYF	TGTGCCAGCAGTTTGCAAAGACAGGGGCTTCGCGAGCAGTACTTC
TRBD1	TRBJ1-5	once	TRBV7-2	CASSLRTGVENQPQHF	TGTGCCAGCAGCCTAAGGACAGGGGTTGAGAATCAGCCCCAGCATTTT
TRBD2	TRBJ2-1	NA	TRBV5-1	CASSLFSGRESDEQFF	TGCGCCAGCAGCTTATTTAGCGGGAGGGAGTCCGATGAGCAGTTCTTC
NA	TRBJ2-1	NA	TRBV11-3	CASSLDGAGHNEQFF	TGTGCCAGCAGCTTAGACGGCGCAGGTCACAATGAGCAGTTCTTC
TRBD1	TRBJ1-1	NA	TRBV6-5	CASSSAGTGAGEAFF	TGTGCCAGCAGTTCAGCCGGGACAGGGGCTGGTGAAGCTTTCTTT
TRBD2	TRBJ2-1	NA	TRBV9	CASSKLAGGPNEQFF	TGTGCCAGCAGTAAACTAGCGGGAGGGCCTAATGAGCAGTTCTTC
NA	TRBJ2-5	NA	TRBV19	CASSGDPSGRGETQYF	TGTGCCAGTAGTGGCGACCCGAGTGGCCGGGGAGAGACCCAGTACTTC
TRBD1	TRBJ1-6	once	TRBV9	CASSVDRDNSPLHF	TGTGCCAGCAGCGTGGACAGGGACAATTCACCCCTCCACTTT
TRBD2	TRBJ2-7	NA	TRBV5-1	CASSLAGASSYEQYF	TGCGCCAGCAGTCTAGCGGGGGCAAGCTCCTACGAGCAGTACTTC
TRBD1	TRBJ2-5	NA	TRBV6-1	CASRATGALQETQYF	TGTGCCAGCAGAGCGACAGGGGCCCTACAAGAGACCCAGTACTTC
NA	TRBJ2-3	NA	TRBV4-3	CASSQDKGAGKGTDTQYF	TGCGCCAGCAGCCAAGATAAAGGAGCCGGAAAGGGGACAGATACGCAGTATTTT
TRBD1	TRBJ1-1	few	TRBV4-3	CASSPHRTGTAFF	TGCGCCAGCAGCCCCCACCGGACAGGGACGGCTTTCTTT
NA	TRBJ2-1	NA	TRBV11-2	CASSPDSSDSYNEQFF	TGTGCCAGCAGCCCCGATAGTAGCGACTCCTACAATGAGCAGTTCTTC
NA	TRBJ1-2	NA	TRBV18	CASSGGSSYGYTF	TGTGCCAGCTCCGGAGGGTCCTCCTATGGCTACACCTTC
TRBD1	TRBJ1-4	NA	TRBV5-4	CASSITGDRGEKLFF	TGTGCCAGCAGCATAACAGGGGACCGGGGTGAAAAACTGTTTTTT
TRBD2	TRBJ2-2	once	TRBV15	CATSSRTSGSTGELFF	TGTGCCACCAGCTCCCGGACTAGCGGGAGTACCGGGGAGCTGTTTTTT
TRBD1	TRBJ1-2	NA	TRBV27	CASRWTGANYGYTF	TGTGCCAGCAGGTGGACAGGGGCTAACTATGGCTACACCTTC
NA	TRBJ1-1	NA	TRBV5-1	CASSLAAGANTEAFF	TGCGCCAGCAGCTTGGCCGCAGGGGCGAACACTGAAGCTTTCTTT
TRBD1	TRBJ1-6	NA	TRBV7-2	CASSLRRTGAGGNSPLHF	TGTGCCAGCAGCTTAAGACGGACAGGGGCCGGGGGGAATTCACCCCTCCACTTT
TRBD2	TRBJ2-7	NA	TRBV6-5	CASSRTSGNYEQYF	TGTGCCAGCAGTCGGACTAGCGGGAACTACGAGCAGTACTTC
TRBD2	TRBJ2-7	NA	TRBV9	CASSPGTSGYEQYF	TGTGCCAGCAGCCCCGGGACTAGCGGGTACGAGCAGTACTTC
TRBD2	TRBJ2-3	NA	TRBV7-3	CASSPGTSGATDTQYF	TGTGCCAGCAGCCCCGGGACTAGCGGAGCCACAGATACGCAGTATTTT
TRBD1	TRBJ1-5	NA	TRBV10-3	CAINATGLINQPQHF	TGTGCCATCAATGCGACAGGGCTAATCAATCAGCCCCAGCATTTT
NA	TRBJ1-3	NA	TRBV7-9	CASSDQGLSGNTIYF	TGTGCCAGCAGCGACCAGGGCCTCTCTGGAAACACCATATATTTT
NA	TRBJ1-5	NA	TRBV5-4	CASSSDSQGQPQHF	TGTGCCAGCAGCTCGGACAGTCAGGGTCAGCCCCAGCATTTT
NA	TRBJ2-7	NA	TRBV6-5	CASGRGGTGSYEQYF	TGTGCCAGCGGAAGGGGGGGGACCGGCTCCTACGAGCAGTACTTC
NA	TRBJ2-1	NA	TRBV30	CACPRTYNEQFF	TGTGCCTGCCCGCGGACCTACAATGAGCAGTTCTTC
NA	TRBJ1-1	once	TRBV18	CASSQGRNSEAFF	TGTGCCAGCTCTCAGGGTCGAAATTCTGAAGCTTTCTTT
NA	TRBJ2-1	NA	TRBV10-1	CASSSGGLYNEQFF	TGCGCCAGCAGTTCGGGGGGCCTATACAATGAGCAGTTCTTC
NA	TRBJ1-1	NA	TRBV6-5	CASSYSGHPNTEAFF	TGTGCCAGCAGTTACTCGGGCCATCCGAACACTGAAGCTTTCTTT
TRBD2	TRBJ2-3	once	TRBV5-1	CASSPGPAGGTDTQYF	TGCGCCAGCAGCCCCGGCCCGGCGGGAGGCACAGATACGCAGTATTTT
TRBD2	TRBJ2-5	NA	TRBV6-1	CASSASGLAGGHYRQYF	TGTGCCAGCAGTGCCTCGGGACTAGCGGGAGGGCACTATAGGCAGTACTTC
TRBD1	TRBJ1-5	NA	TRBV2	CASSARTGGFYSNQPQHF	TGTGCCAGCAGCGCCCGGACAGGGGGCTTCTATAGCAATCAGCCCCAGCATTTT
NA	TRBJ2-3	NA	TRBV9	CASSALGQGASYTQYF	TGTGCCAGCAGCGCGCTGGGACAAGGGGCTTCATATACGCAGTATTTT
NA	TRBJ1-2	NA	TRBV5-8	CASSSPGGSYTF	TGTGCCAGCAGCTCTCCGGGAGGCAGCTACACCTTC
NA	TRBJ2-3	once	TRBV5-1	CASSLGQAGDTQYF	TGCGCCAGCAGCTTGGGACAGGCGGGAGATACGCAGTATTTT
NA	TRBJ2-7	NA	TRBV7-8	CASSLALTIYEQYF	TGTGCCAGCAGCTTAGCTTTGACTATCTACGAGCAGTACTTC
NA	TRBJ2-5	NA	TRBV5-1	CASSLVSNGETQYF	TGCGCCAGCAGCTTGGTTTCTAACGGGGAGACCCAGTACTTC
NA	TRBJ2-7	NA	TRBV7-2	CASSLSYQGSYEQYF	TGTGCCAGCAGCTTAAGTTATCAGGGCTCCTACGAGCAGTACTTC
NA	TRBJ1-1	NA	TRBV25-1	CASSTGLAEAFF	TGTGCCAGCAGTACAGGGCTAGCTGAAGCTTTCTTT
TRBD2	TRBJ2-2	NA	TRBV18	CASSQAGAGTGELFF	TGTGCCAGCTCCCAAGCGGGAGCGGGAACCGGGGAGCTGTTTTTT
TRBD1	TRBJ2-5	NA	TRBV7-2	CASSSPRDRVSETQYF	TGTGCCAGCAGCTCCCCCCGGGACAGGGTTTCGGAGACCCAGTACTTC
TRBD1	TRBJ1-1	NA	TRBV19	CASSLRQGKNTEAFF	TGTGCCAGTAGTCTTAGACAGGGCAAGAACACTGAAGCTTTCTTT
TRBD1	TRBJ2-7	NA	TRBV5-4	CASSSPDRTLNEQYF	TGTGCCAGCAGCTCCCCGGACAGGACTCTAAACGAGCAGTACTTC
NA	TRBJ2-7	NA	TRBV7-8	CASSLNGYEQYF	TGTGCCAGCAGCTTGAACGGCTACGAGCAGTACTTC
NA	TRBJ1-2	NA	TRBV27	CASSLNRVYGYTF	TGTGCCAGCAGTCTGAACAGAGTCTATGGCTACACCTTC
TRBD1	TRBJ1-2	NA	TRBV5-1	CASSPGDRGQIGYTF	TGCGCCAGCAGCCCGGGGGACAGGGGGCAAATTGGCTACACCTTC
NA	TRBJ1-4	NA	TRBV6-5	CASRDPGVGKLFF	TGTGCCAGCAGAGACCCCGGGGTGGGAAAACTGTTTTTT
NA	TRBJ2-5	NA	TRBV4-1	CASSQGDGYQGKETQYF	TGCGCCAGCAGCCAAGGAGATGGGTACCAGGGGAAAGAGACCCAGTACTTC